These 9 T cell receptor beta chains came from one sample sequenced in a study of blood T cell repertoires in COVID-19. Some clones are missing from TCRdb's copy, which holds only in-frame ones; the method was immunoSEQ multiplex PCR. Among more than 250,000 clones, 70% to 90% were seen once, and the ten largest hold about 10%. The sample was PBMCs or T cells enriched from blood (not recorded which). These receptors all stem from a young woman who had recovered from COVID-19.

Here the CDR3 DNA reads TGTGCCAGCAGTAAATCCCAGGGTTATAATGAAAAACTGTTTTTT. Its translation is CASSKSQGYNEKLFF. J is TRBJ1-4 and V is TRBV27; possibly TRBD1 for D (5 bases). Trimming took off 5 bases at V and 4 bases at J, with 14 bases between the two ends. This CDR3 has 15 residues. The germline CDR1 and CDR2 sequences are MNHEY and SMNVEV (reference sequence).

The chain recombines TRBV10-3 with TRBJ1-2, with D perhaps TRBD1 (5 bases). Germline V gene lookup returns CDR1 ENHRY and CDR2 SYGVKD. With 7 bases removed from V and 0 bases from J, the gap between germline ends came to 15 bases. The CDR3 is 15 amino acids. The CDR3 DNA reads as TGTGCCATCACCCTGACAGAGTCTTCTAACTATGGCTACACCTTC. It is translated as CAITLTESSNYGYTF.

The genes are TRBV30 and TRBJ2-5; TRBD1 aligns across 8 bases. CDR1 and CDR2 (germline): GTSNPN, SVGIG (reference sequence). The length of the CDR3 is 15 residues. The V gene end was trimmed by 5 bases and the J gene end by 1 base; junction bases not matched to a gene: 9. DNA of the CDR3: TGTGCCTGGGCCCCGACCGGGACAGGCCAAGAGACCCAGTACTTC. Encoded protein: CAWAPTGTGQETQYF.

This chain links TRBV2 with TRBJ2-7; tentatively, D is TRBD1 (5 bases). Deletions cut 8 bases from V and 2 bases from J, with 13 bases between. CDR3 length: 13 residues. CDR1 and CDR2 (germline): SNHLY, FYNNEI. The CDR3 reads CASGMTATYEQYF. Here the CDR3 DNA reads TGTGCCAGCGGGATGACAGCGACCTACGAGCAGTACTTC. The full variable domain, with the rest looked up from reference TRBV2 and TRBJ2-7, is EPEVTQTPSHQVTQMGQEVILRCVPISNHLYFYWYRQILGQKVEFLVSFYNNEISEKSEIFDDQFSVERPDGSNFTLKIRSTKLEDSAMYFCASGMTATYEQYFGPGTRLTVT.

On this clone: A much bigger clone sits one base away, suggesting this may be a read error. This same CDR3 is encoded by further DNA sequences in the sample. The V call is TRBV27, the J call TRBJ1-2; the match to TRBD1 covers 7 bases. The CDR3 sequence is 13 residues long. J lost 2 bases, V lost 6 bases, and 3 bases had no gene match. Germline-derived CDR1 and CDR2 are MNHEY and SMNVEV (reference sequence). CDR3 region: CASSLQGNYGYTF. For the CDR3, the DNA is TGTGCCAGCAGCCTACAGGGGAACTATGGCTACACCTTC.

The chain employs TRBV4-1 and TRBJ1-1, with 9 bases identical to TRBD1. CDR1 and CDR2 (germline): MGHRA, YSYEKL. Germline trimming cut 6 bases from V and 3 bases from J; bases unmatched to any gene: 14. The CDR3 is 17 residues long. The CDR3 sequence: CASSLETGGAGDTEAFF. Written as DNA, the CDR3 is TGCGCCAGCAGTTTAGAAACAGGGGGCGCAGGAGACACTGAAGCTTTCTTT.

The V gene is TRBV20-1, the J gene TRBJ1-2, with D maybe TRBD1 (6 bases). Germline CDR1 and CDR2: DFQATT and SNEGSKA (reference sequence). Deletions cut 6 bases from V and 4 bases from J, with 15 bases between. The CDR3 has 13 residues. The CDR3 DNA follows: TGCAGTGCGAGTCGGGGGGCCGGCTATGGCTACACCTTC. Amino acids: CSASRGAGYGYTF.

In this sample, this clone turned up once. The gene calls are TRBV21-1 and TRBJ2-5; TRBD2, the table's D call, lacks a check against the DNA. TRBV21-1 is termed a pseudogene. The CDR3 contains 16 residues. DNA for the CDR3: TGTGCCAGCAGCAAAGCGAGGCTAGCGGAGGGGGGGACCCAGTACTTC. Translation: CASSKARLAEGGTQYF.

This sequence joins TRBV5-1 and TRBJ2-5, with 7 bases fitting TRBD1. This CDR3 spans 14 amino acids. V lost 7 bases, J lost 7 bases, and 13 bases stayed unmatched. Germline CDR1 is SGHRS and CDR2 is YFSETQ. CDR3 region: CASRPGTVDGTQYF. In DNA form, the CDR3 reads TGCGCCAGCCGACCCGGGACAGTTGACGGGACCCAGTACTTC.